A single sample is the source of the 20 T cell receptor beta chains below, sequenced in a study of vaccination effects on CD4 cells after COVID-19. The repertoire was sequenced with immunoSEQ multiplex PCR; TCRdb's copy has only in-frame clones and lacks some. This table holds 80,000 to 95,000 clones, around four fifths found once. Sequencing followed a ViraFEST assay step that expanded antigen-specific CD4+ T cells with viral peptide pools. Cells that had been cultured for about 10 days were the source of isolated CD4+ T cells. Two-dose BNT162b2 or mRNA-1273 vaccination was given to participants. No antigen is known for these receptors. The material sequenced was CD4+ T cells from PBMCs cultured with HCoV-OC43 spike peptides, taken after COVID-19 vaccination. Subset given: HCoV-OC43 spike overlapping peptide pool stimulation. The receptors derive from a human donor who received a COVID-19 vaccine.

This clone was seen only a few times. The chain links TRBV21-1 to TRBJ2-7; the listed D gene, TRBD1, was not tested against the DNA. TRBV21-1 is deemed a pseudogene. CDR3 length equals 13 residues. The CDR3: CASSNGQGVEQYV. The CDR3 DNA reads TGTGCCAGCAGCAACGGACAGGGGGTCGAGCAGTACGTC.

The V call is TRBV6-5, the J call TRBJ2-3; D assignment may be TRBD1 or TRBD2 (5 bases each). Trimming took off 1 base at V and 2 bases at J, with 10 bases between the two ends. Looked up from germline, CDR1 is MNHEY and CDR2 is SVGAGI. CDR3 length: 15 residues. This chain's CDR3 is CASSYWGTYTDTQYF. DNA of the CDR3: TGTGCCAGCAGTTACTGGGGGACCTACACAGATACGCAGTATTTT.

The genes are TRBV28 and TRBJ1-5; maybe TRBD1 (6 bases). V lost 10 bases to trimming and J lost 4 bases, with 11 bases between them. Germline-derived CDR1 and CDR2 are MDHEN and SYDVKM. The CDR3 is 12 residues long. Here the CDR3 DNA reads TGTGCCATCAGACAGGTGAATCAGCCCCAGCATTTT. Amino acids: CAIRQVNQPQHF.

The V and J genes are TRBV5-6 and TRBJ1-2, with D perhaps matching TRBD1 (5 bases). CDR1 is SGHDT and CDR2 is YYEEEE in the germline V gene. The CDR3 sequence is 14 residues long. V was shortened by 4 bases and J by 2 bases, with 12 bases between the two germline ends. The DNA for the CDR3 is TGTGCCAGCAGCCCAAATCCAGGGAACTATGGCTACACCTTC. Its translation: CASSPNPGNYGYTF.

The chain joins TRBV6-5 to TRBJ1-1; 7 nucleotides line up with TRBD1. Trimming took 5 bases from V and 7 from J; bases not matched to a gene: 10. The CDR3 is made up of 14 amino acids. Germline V lookup: CDR1 MNHEY, CDR2 SVGAGI. The CDR3 DNA is TGTGCCAGCAGTCCACAGACAGGGTTTGGTGAAGCTTTCTTT. Its translation is CASSPQTGFGEAFF.

V and J are TRBV30 and TRBJ2-1; TRBD2 is a possible D gene (7 bases). Trimming pared 3 bases from V and 6 bases from J, leaving 15 bases between. The germline V gene encodes CDR1 GTSNPN and CDR2 SVGIG (reference sequence). The CDR3 extends over 14 amino acids. As DNA, the CDR3 is TGTGCCTGGAGCCATTGGGGAGGGGGCAATGAGCAGTTCTTC. It translates to CAWSHWGGGNEQFF.

The chain employs TRBV5-4 and TRBJ2-1, with TRBD2 matching 15 bases. This CDR3 is built from 16 residues. Germline loops: CDR1 SGHNT, CDR2 YYREEE (reference sequence). Trimming cost V 4 bases and J 7 bases; bases outside gene matches: 6. The CDR3, as DNA: TGTGCCAGCAGCCCCGGACTAGCGGGGGGGAAGAATGAGCAGTTCTTC. Translating it yields CASSPGLAGGKNEQFF.

The chain is built from TRBV5-1 and TRBJ2-5, with a tentative D call TRBD2 (6 bases). The CDR3 consists of 14 residues. Trimming removed 4 bases at V and 5 bases at J, with 15 bases between. CDR1 is SGHRS and CDR2 is YFSETQ in the germline V gene. CDR3 DNA: TGCGCCAGCAGCCGCGGAGGGGTCTGGGAGACCCAGTACTTC. As protein: CASSRGGVWETQYF.

This chain links TRBV5-1 with TRBJ1-1, with a possible D match to TRBD1 (5 bases). This CDR3 spans 18 amino acids. CDR1 is SGHRS and CDR2 is YFSETQ in the germline V gene. The germline V and J ends were trimmed by 4 bases and 1 base, with 23 bases remaining between them. In DNA, the CDR3 is TGCGCCAGCAGCGGACCCGGAGGTGGGGGGGTTTCGAACACTGAAGCTTTCTTT. It encodes CASSGPGGGGVSNTEAFF.

The V and J genes are TRBV14 and TRBJ2-5; D gene ambiguous. The ends were cut back, 4 bases at V and 5 bases at J, with 11 bases in the middle. This CDR3 has 13 residues. Per germline, CDR1 SGHDN and CDR2 FVKESK. The chain's CDR3 is CASSLTPRETQYF. In DNA, the CDR3 is TGTGCCAGCAGCCTGACGCCCCGGGAGACCCAGTACTTC. Complete variable domain (other parts from reference TRBV14 and TRBJ2-5): EAGVTQFPSHSVIEKGQTVTLRCDPISGHDNLYWYRRVMGKEIKFLLHFVKESKQDESGMPNNRFLAERTGGTYSTLKVQPAELEDSGVYFCASSLTPRETQYFGPGTRLLVL.

The chain links TRBV4-1 to TRBJ1-2; TRBD1 matches at 11 bases. V gave up 1 base and J gave up 3 bases; unmatched junction bases: 4. The CDR3 sequence is 16 residues long. Germline CDR1 is MGHRA and CDR2 is YSYEKL. CDR3 nucleotides: TGCGCCAGCAGCCAAGCCGGGACAGGGGGGCACTATGGCTACACCTTC. Protein: CASSQAGTGGHYGYTF.

The chain employs TRBV6-2 or TRBV6-3 and TRBJ1-1; D is perhaps TRBD1 (6 bases). Germline CDR1 MNHEY, CDR2 SVGEGT. The V gene lost 4 bases and the J gene lost 4 bases, with 19 bases spanning the gap. The CDR3 spans 16 residues. CDR3 in amino acids: CASSFEFTGLGTEAFF. The CDR3 DNA reads TGTGCCAGCAGTTTCGAATTTACAGGGTTGGGCACTGAAGCTTTCTTT.

The chain combines TRBV4-2 with TRBJ2-4, with TRBD1 matching over 9 bases. Germline V gives CDR1 LGHNA, CDR2 YNFKEQ. The CDR3 sequence is 18 residues long. The V gene end was trimmed by 0 bases and the J gene end by 4 bases; junction bases not matched to a gene: 10. The CDR3 bases are TGTGCCAGCAGCCAAGAGGGTCCCCAACAGGGGGCGAAAAACATTCAGTACTTC. This codes for CASSQEGPQQGAKNIQYF.

This chain joins TRBV5-1 and TRBJ1-2, with unresolved D. V dropped 1 base and J dropped 0 bases, with 7 bases sitting between them. The germline CDR1 and CDR2 sequences are SGHRS and YFSETQ. The CDR3 extends over 14 amino acids. CDR3 nucleotide sequence: TGCGCCAGCAGCTTGACAGCAGCTAACTATGGCTACACCTTC. Its translation is CASSLTAANYGYTF. Together with reference TRBV5-1 and TRBJ1-2, the CDR3 gives the full variable domain: KAGVTQTPRYLIKTRGQQVTLSCSPISGHRSVSWYQQTPGQGLQFLFEYFSETQRNKGNFPGRFSGRQFSNSRSEMNVSTLELGDSALYLCASSLTAANYGYTFGSGTRLTVV.

J is TRBJ2-1 and V is TRBV4-3; 7 bases agree with TRBD1. Germline values: CDR1 LGHNA, CDR2 YSLEER. Germline trimming cut 0 bases from V and 8 bases from J; bases unmatched to any gene: 4. This CDR3 spans 14 amino acids. As DNA, the CDR3 is TGCGCCAGCAGCCAAGATATCCAGGGGGATGAGCAGTTCTTC. Translated: CASSQDIQGDEQFF.

CDR3: CASSRETGINTEAFF. DNA of the CDR3: TGCGCCAGCAGCCGGGAGACAGGGATCAACACTGAAGCTTTCTTT. This chain uses TRBV5-1 with TRBJ1-1; 7 nucleotides align to TRBD1. The germline V gene has CDR1 SGHRS and CDR2 YFSETQ. CDR3 length: 15 residues. V was clipped by 4 bases and J by 2 bases; unmatched bases: 8.

The chain recombines TRBV10-1 with TRBJ2-1; 9 positions match TRBD2. The CDR3 sequence is 11 residues long. Germline V lookup: CDR1 WNHNN, CDR2 SYGVQD (reference sequence). After removal of 8 bases from V and 10 bases from J, the junction contained 3 bases not matched to a gene. CDR3 in DNA: TGCGCCAGCGGGACTAGCCGCGAGCAGTTCTTC. This sequence encodes CASGTSREQFF.

This clone was counted a few times. The chain recombines TRBV19 with TRBJ1-6; no firm D call. This CDR3 has 18 residues. The V gene lost 1 base and the J gene lost 0 bases, with 13 bases spanning the gap. Germline CDR1 reads LNHDA; CDR2 reads SQIVND (reference sequence). The CDR3 sequence: CASSIGQIASSYNSPLHF. DNA of the CDR3: TGTGCCAGTAGTATAGGGCAGATTGCGAGCTCCTATAATTCACCCCTCCACTTT. Using reference TRBV19 and TRBJ1-6 for the parts outside the CDR3, the full variable domain is DGGITQSPKYLFRKEGQNVTLSCEQNLNHDAMYWYRQDPGQGLRLIYYSQIVNDFQKGDIAEGYSVSREKKESFPLTVTSAQKNPTAFYLCASSIGQIASSYNSPLHFGNGTRLTVT.

The chain carries TRBV19 and TRBJ2-7; 11 bases are a match to TRBD1. This CDR3 spans 15 amino acids. V shed 5 bases, J shed 4 bases, and the junction held 7 bases outside the gene matches. Per the germline V gene, CDR1 is LNHDA and CDR2 is SQIVND (reference sequence). The DNA of the CDR3 is TGTGCCAGTAGTCCAGGGACAGGGGGTAGGTACGAGCAGTACGTC. Its protein product is CASSPGTGGRYEQYV.

This chain connects TRBV5-1 to TRBJ1-6; 7 bases agree with TRBD1. The CDR3 is 15 residues long. Germline lookup yields CDR1 SGHRS and CDR2 YFSETQ. V trimming: 4 bases; J trimming: 5 bases; junction bases outside the gene matches: 6. CDR3 region: CASSTGQINNSPLHF. For the CDR3, the DNA is TGCGCCAGCAGCACGGGACAGATTAATAATTCACCCCTCCACTTT.